The subject of this entry is one T cell receptor beta chain. It has no known antigen specificity. No much larger clone exists at a distance of one base, and base qualities are not known. This sample stems from a study of shared clonotypes between healthy human individuals (dated by TCRdb to the early 2020s). Regarding the study in general: The cohort comprised a couple of women and three men aged 18 to 49 years. Different laboratories and diverse techniques were used to prepare libraries and sequence TCR repertoires, to increase sequencing depth and limit assay-specific biases. Blood TCR repertoires of a handful of healthy adults were deeply sequenced to estimate repertoire size and the extent of clonotype sharing between individuals. For each donor, CD4 naive and CD4 memory were each run on three plates, CD8 naive on two plates, and CD8 memory on one plate. Leukapheresis yielded between about 0.9 and 10 billion PBMCs per donor. Study-wide findings and limitations: When a few donors were compared, the shared fraction of clonotypes was 5% to 6.5% for naive CD4, around 3.6% for naive CD8, roughly 2.5% for memory CD4, and 0.35% to 0.5% for memory CD8. Estimated clonotype richness was generally larger for naive than for memory subsets. Compared with non-shared clonotypes, clonotypes shared by all four sorted-subset donors had higher generation probabilities. Because the study included a small number of donors, the genetic and exposure-history diversity represented was limited. Based on pairwise subsampling, the degree of clonotype sharing among donors was expected to be affected by sequencing depth. Even with the large sequencing depth, rarefaction of the sorted-subset datasets indicated that sequencing was incomplete. Sampling was limited to blood, and TCR repertoires in tissue likely differ from TCR repertoires in blood.

The donors were healthy, HIV-negative adults who had no recently reported acute infections or vaccinations. All donors were Caucasian adults living in Nashville, Tennessee, USA. CD4+ T cells were enriched by magnetic negative selection; naive cells were then positively selected on CD45RA, and the negative fraction formed the memory subset. After blood collection by leukapheresis, PBMCs were isolated using Ficoll-Histopaque density gradient centrifugation and then cryopreserved in the vapor phase of liquid nitrogen. Purity and quantity of every magnetically sorted T cell population were checked by analytical flow cytometry. Genomic DNA was isolated from each sorted fraction and quantified by UV absorbance on a Nanodrop 2000c. TCR CDR3 regions were amplified from genomic DNA by multiplex PCR using the deep immunoSEQ assay. Extracted genomic DNA from each cell subset was distributed evenly across all wells of several immunoSEQ 96-well plates, and each plate was treated as a replicate. Each replicate PCR for sorted subsets received about 180 ng genomic DNA, equal to 28,000 or so T cell genomes. Purified libraries were quantified with a Qubit 3.0 fluorometer, sized on a Bioanalyzer 2100, and re-quantified with the KAPA Library Quantification kit. Every immunoSEQ 96-well plate was sequenced on a separate single-read 150-cycle Illumina NextSeq 550 flow cell. The study's own analysis went as follows. The immunoSEQ output contained only junctional sequences without quality scores, so filtering could not match that applied to full-length reads. Sequences were annotated with PyIR, a Python wrapper for IgBLAST v1.9, and V/J genes and CDR3 were assigned using IMGT germline references. Reads with weak V/J assignments (E-value above 1e-6), missing CDR3, stop codons, out-of-frame junctions, or ambiguous translated residues were removed. A V3J clonotype was defined by an identical inferred V gene, J gene, and CDR3 amino acid sequence. To compute the percentage overlap between repertoires, the number of shared unique clonotypes was divided by the size of the smaller repertoire. Richness of each repertoire was evaluated using RTK rarefaction, the Chao1 estimator, and Recon v2.1 estimates of unobserved clonotypes. Generation probabilities were computed with OLGA for all TCRbeta clonotypes obtained by the gDNA method from several donors. TCRdb holds this immuneACCESS table with in-frame rearrangements only. Some clones are missing; in checked studies, unresolved V genes explain under half, and the rest has no known cause. D and trimming come from the DNA, and the V and J calls and clone size come from that table. This sample comprises about 960,000 clones, 70% to 85% of them detected only once. The ten top clones hold around 1.4% of the sample.

Sequencing was carried out using memory CD4+ T cells sorted from blood. The cell subset or site label here, explained by the study, means: CD45RA-negative fraction. This sequence was found in a man between 18 and 35 years old in good health.

The DNA sequence is as follows: TGTGCCAGCAGAACACAGGGTGTTAACACCGGGGAGCTGTTTTTT. Translated, this is CASRTQGVNTGELFF. The chain joins TRBV6-6 to TRBJ2-2; 6 matching bases give a weak D call of TRBD1. V gives up 6 bases and J gives up 2 bases, and the segment between their germline ends measures 13 bases. The CDR3 sequence holds 15 residues, the cysteine and phenylalanine included. The DNA shown is the 45-base CDR3, in frame from base 1. The CDR1 and CDR2 encoded by the germline V gene (reference sequence) are MNHNY and SVGAGI.